Each of the 9 T cell receptor beta chains below was sequenced from the same sample in a study of technical replicates of blood from several donors. Measured with immunoSEQ multiplex PCR; TCRdb has only the in-frame clones, and not every one. The sample holds tens of thousands of clones; approximately 83% are singletons and the top ten take 4.5% to 6%. Input material: PBMCs. These receptors came from a human donor in good health. Some clones in this sample may be carry-over from other donors' samples.

This chain uses TRBV11-3 with TRBJ2-1; 9 bases align to TRBD2. This CDR3 is built from 14 residues. CDR1 SGHNT and CDR2 YENEEA come from the germline V gene. With 8 bases clipped from V and 7 bases from J, the junction kept 9 bases outside the gene matches. Here the CDR3 DNA reads TGTGCCAGCTCACAGCGGGGGGTTTGGAATGAGCAGTTCTTC. Protein product: CASSQRGVWNEQFF.

The chain couples TRBV18 to TRBJ2-7, with 8 bases fitting TRBD2. Germline V CDR1 and CDR2: KGHSH, LQKENI. V gave up 3 bases and J gave up 6 bases; unmatched junction bases: 4. The CDR3 extends over 13 amino acids. CDR3 amino acids: CASSPTGTSEQYF. The CDR3 region has the DNA TGTGCCAGCTCACCTACCGGGACTAGCGAGCAGTACTTC.

This clone was recorded a few times. The chain links TRBV11-1 to TRBJ2-7; possible D gene TRBD2, 6 bases. V was clipped by 4 bases and J by 9 bases, with 19 bases between them. From germline, CDR1 is SGHAT and CDR2 FQDESV (reference sequence). This CDR3 region has 14 residues. CDR3 DNA: TGTGCCAGCAGCTCCGCGGCGAATCGCGGGGCGCAGTACTTC. Its protein product is CASSSAANRGAQYF. The variable domain in full, with the rest retrieved from reference TRBV11-1 and TRBJ2-7, is EAEVAQSPRYKITEKSQAVAFWCDPISGHATLYWYRQILGQGPELLVQFQDESVVDDSQLPKDRFSAERLKGVDSTLKIQPAELGDSAMYLCASSSAANRGAQYFGPGTRLTVT.

The gene calls are TRBV5-1 and TRBJ2-1; D might be TRBD2 (6 bases). The CDR3 contains 17 residues. Trimming stripped 1 base from V and 10 bases from J, with 24 bases between. CDR1 SGHRS and CDR2 YFSETQ come from the germline V gene. CDR3 residues: CASSLTARVAASGEQFF. CDR3 nucleotide sequence: TGCGCCAGCAGCTTGACGGCCAGGGTAGCGGCAAGCGGGGAGCAGTTCTTC.

The chain recombines TRBV15 with TRBJ2-1; TRBD1 matches 9 bases. The V gene's germline CDR1 is LNHNV and CDR2 YYDKDF (reference sequence). This CDR3 has 14 amino acids. After removal of 5 bases from V and 5 bases from J, the junction contained 4 bases not matched to a gene. In DNA, the CDR3 is TGTGCCACCAGCGGGGGACAGGGCGACAATGAGCAGTTCTTC. Translated: CATSGGQGDNEQFF.

The chain has TRBV6-5 and TRBJ1-6; D not certain. The V gene lost 4 bases and the J gene lost 12 bases, with 10 bases spanning the gap. Germline V gives CDR1 MNHEY, CDR2 SVGAGI. CDR3 size: 12 residues. CDR3 DNA: TGTGCCAGCAGTTGGAGCATAGGACCCCTCCACTTT. Protein product: CASSWSIGPLHF.

The chain combines TRBV30 with TRBJ2-5; weak D call: TRBD2 (5 bases). The CDR3 consists of 15 residues. V was cut by 2 bases and J by 0 bases, with 13 bases left in between. CDR1 is GTSNPN, CDR2 SVGIG, per germline (reference sequence). CDR3 amino acids: CAWSQRAWYQETQYF. The DNA of the CDR3 is TGTGCCTGGAGTCAGAGGGCGTGGTACCAAGAGACCCAGTACTTC.

The chain uses TRBV6-5 and TRBJ1-1, with D maybe TRBD1 (5 bases). V lost 6 bases and J 5 bases, leaving 16 bases between the germline ends. This CDR3 contains 14 residues. Germline V gene lookup returns CDR1 MNHEY and CDR2 SVGAGI. The CDR3 spells CASSQYPGGTEAFF. The CDR3 DNA sequence: TGTGCCAGCAGCCAGTACCCCGGGGGAACTGAAGCTTTCTTT.

The chain couples TRBV6-1 to TRBJ2-2, with D tentatively TRBD2 (5 bases). CDR1 is MNHNS and CDR2 is SASEGT in the germline V gene. V was cut by 5 bases and J by 4 bases, with 11 bases left in between. This CDR3 is built from 14 residues. This chain's CDR3 is CASSRTPRTGELFF. CDR3 in DNA: TGTGCCAGCAGTCGGACTCCCCGCACCGGGGAGCTGTTTTTT.